A selection of T cell receptor beta chains follows, all from one sample in a study of neurological immune-mediated disorders. One entry per CDR3 protein results from TCRdb running MiXCR on the 5' RACE reads. The repertoire holds 25,000 to 30,000 distinct CDR3 sequences, under 7% seen once, with roughly 9% in the top ten. The specimen sequenced was PBMCs. The receptor set was obtained from a woman between 45 and 65 years old in good health. The CDR3 runs from the conserved cysteine through the conserved F or W.

v_gene: TRBV5-4; CDR3aa: CASSFPWGAGTGELFF
v_gene: TRBV15; CDR3aa: CATSSSLSDSTGELFF
v_gene: TRBV5-5; CDR3aa: CASSRVYRDRVLRSYGYTF
v_gene: TRBV11-3; CDR3aa: CASSLVGLAKNIQYF
v_gene: TRBV11-2; CDR3aa: CASSLEPGSNSPLHF
v_gene: TRBV20-1; CDR3aa: CSASAGDYTGELFF
v_gene: TRBV18; CDR3aa: CASSPPGTGINQPQHF
v_gene: TRBV5-1; CDR3aa: CASSQSGDPKQGEQFF
v_gene: TRBV4-2; CDR3aa: CASSQSWMGGTGELFF
v_gene: TRBV28; CDR3aa: CASSPPPGTGSSYEQYF
v_gene: TRBV6-5; CDR3aa: CASSPRGKSPLHF
v_gene: TRBV5-1; CDR3aa: CASSFGQYTDTQYF
v_gene: TRBV10-3; CDR3aa: CAISSPGELFF
v_gene: TRBV5-1; CDR3aa: CASANSGRYETQYF
v_gene: TRBV7-8; CDR3aa: CASSNQETQYF
v_gene: TRBV14; CDR3aa: CASSQVWGSTQYF